The 11 T cell receptor beta chains below all came from one sample that was sequenced in a study of regulatory T cells in long-lasting Graves disease. Time point in this sample: newly diagnosed GD, antithyroid drugs for less than 3 months. After RNA was extracted from PBMCs, the TCR library was made from it. HTBI primers from iRepertoire and Arm-PCR of CDR3 regions yielded the TCR beta libraries. TCRdb analysed the multiplex PCR reads with MiXCR anew, one entry per CDR3 protein. The data contain a few hundred thousand distinct CDR3 sequences, about 18% of them singletons. The sample was also linked to a second study, of T cells in Graves' hyperthyroidism and ophthalmopathy.

The sample consisted of peripheral blood mononuclear cells (PBMCs), taken at new diagnosis, from a patient treated with antithyroid drugs. These receptors were taken from a woman younger than 45 with Graves disease.

The chain links TRBV12-5 to TRBJ1-6; unclear D gene. There are 12 residues in the CDR3. V shed 4 bases and J shed 18 bases, with 16 bases lying between them. Germline CDR1 and CDR2: LGHNT and FRNRAP. The CDR3 sequence: CASGSPTDGPHF. Here the CDR3 DNA reads TGTGCTAGTGGTTCCCCCACCGACGGGCCCCACTTT.

This clonotype has ten or more counts. This chain joins TRBV6-6 and TRBJ2-7; perhaps D is TRBD1 or TRBD2 (5 bases each). This CDR3 has 15 amino acids. The germline CDR1 and CDR2 sequences are MNHNY and SVGAGI (reference sequence). The V and J ends lost 0 bases and 3 bases respectively, with 12 bases between them. CDR3 loop: CASSYSGTAVYEQYF. The CDR3 nucleotides are TGTGCCAGCAGTTACTCGGGGACCGCAGTCTACGAGCAGTACTTC.

This clonotype was seen many times. The chain is built from TRBV12-3 or TRBV12-4 and TRBJ1-2; D unresolved. The CDR3 sequence is 13 residues long. Trimming removed 5 bases from V and 2 bases from J, with 9 bases in between. This CDR3 is CASSQDWNYGYTF. The CDR3 DNA reads as TGTGCCAGCAGTCAGGACTGGAACTATGGCTACACCTTC.

Ten or more counts support this clonotype. The V and J genes are TRBV6-1 and TRBJ1-2; TRBD1 matches 8 bases. CDR1 is MNHNS, CDR2 SASEGT, per germline. V dropped 5 bases and J dropped 3; count of bases not matched to a gene: 8. This CDR3 has 15 amino acids. The CDR3 DNA reads as TGTGCCAGCAGTCGGACAGGGTTAGACGACTATGGCTACACCTTC. It is translated as CASSRTGLDDYGYTF.

In this sample, this clonotype turned up many times. Its ends do not fully match the called genes, so a read error is possible. The rearrangement joins TRBV5-1 to TRBJ2-6, with D perhaps matching TRBD1 (5 bases). This CDR3 comprises 15 residues. Germline V gene sequence: CDR1 SGHRS, CDR2 YFSETQ. The CDR3, as DNA: TGTGCCAGCAGCCCAGGACACTCTGGGGCCAACGTCCTGACTTTC. Its translation is CASSPGHSGANVLTF.

Ten or more counts support this clonotype. This sequence joins TRBV7-2 and TRBJ2-6; 8 bases line up with TRBD2. Losses at the gene ends were 4 bases for V and 1 base for J; bases not matched to a gene: 6. Germline V gene sequence: CDR1 SGHTA, CDR2 FQGNSA. The CDR3 is 17 amino acids. CDR3 loop: CASSSSGGRSGANVLTF. The CDR3 DNA reads TGTGCCAGCAGCTCGAGCGGGGGCCGGTCTGGGGCCAACGTCCTGACTTTC.

In the case of this clonotype: A single base separates this from a much larger clone, so it may be a read error. The gene calls are TRBV15 and TRBJ1-1; D is possibly TRBD1 (6 bases). The CDR3 extends over 15 amino acids. The germline gives CDR1 LNHNV, CDR2 YYDKDF (reference sequence). The CDR3 loop is CATRRDRKGGTEAFF. CDR3 bases: TGTGCCACCAGGAGAGATCGGAAAGGGGGCACTGAAGCTTTCTTT. Full variable domain (outside the CDR3, taken from reference TRBV15 and TRBJ1-1): DAMVIQNPRYQVTQFGKPVTLSCSQTLNHNVMYWYQQKSSQAPKLLFHYYDKDFNNEADTPDNFQSRRPNTSFCFLDIRSPGLGDTAMYLCATRRDRKGGTEAFFGQGTRLTVV.

The chain couples TRBV20-1 to TRBJ2-3, with 15 bases that match TRBD2. Germline loops: CDR1 DFQATT, CDR2 SNEGSKA (reference sequence). CDR3 length: 15 residues. Germline trimming cut 8 bases from V and 5 bases from J; bases unmatched to any gene: 8. CDR3 sequence reads: CSCWTSGGAKDTQYF. Here the CDR3 DNA reads TGCAGTTGCTGGACTAGCGGGGGGGCCAAAGATACGCAGTATTTT.

This rearrangement joins TRBV19 to TRBJ1-6; D might be TRBD1 (6 bases). V shed 7 bases and J shed 5 bases, with 12 bases lying between them. The germline CDR1 and CDR2 sequences are LNHDA and SQIVND (reference sequence). The CDR3 totals 14 residues. In DNA, the CDR3 is TGTGCCAGTAATAAAGGGGGGCATAATTCACCCCTCCACTTT. It yields the protein CASNKGGHNSPLHF.

V and J are TRBV19 and TRBJ1-2; 10 bases line up with TRBD1. The V gene end was trimmed by 5 bases and the J gene end by 6 bases; junction bases not matched to a gene: 6. The CDR3 totals 14 residues. Germline CDR1 reads LNHDA; CDR2 reads SQIVND (reference sequence). This CDR3 reads CASSLDRGLNGYTF. As DNA, the CDR3 is TGTGCCAGTAGTCTCGACAGGGGGCTTAATGGCTACACCTTC.

This clonotype was seen at least ten times. This chain connects TRBV4-1 to TRBJ1-5; 8 bases map to TRBD1. The CDR3 spans 15 residues. The V segment lost 0 bases and the J segment 8 bases; nucleotides outside the gene matches: 6. CDR1 MGHRA and CDR2 YSYEKL come from the germline V gene. CDR3 coding DNA: TGCGCCAGCAGCCAAGATCGGCAGGGGGCTGAGCCCCAGCATTTT. This codes for CASSQDRQGAEPQHF.